This record covers a single TCR beta chain. These data come from a study of blood T cell repertoires in COVID-19. About the study: T cells, B-cell-depleted T cells, or PBMCs supplied cDNA or gDNA.

How the authors handled the data: Cell counts per sample came from amplifying reference gene primers. Using immunoSEQ multiplex PCR, the repertoire was profiled, and TCRdb retains in-frame clones only, with some absent. V and J calls plus clone size are reproduced from that table; the DNA served to infer D and trimming. Of tens of thousands of clones listed, about nine tenths are singletons. After removal of 1 base from V and 5 bases from J, the junction contained 3 bases not matched to a gene. The V gene's germline CDR1 is SGHTA and CDR2 FQGTGA. The CDR3 length is 14 residues. The source of this sequence is a man aged 25-45 years with acute or convalescent COVID-19. The chain carries TRBV7-3 and TRBJ2-7; 9 nucleotides line up with TRBD2. The specimen sequenced was peripheral blood. The CDR3: CASSLIAGADEQYF. The CDR3 region has the DNA TGTGCCAGCAGCTTAATAGCGGGAGCCGACGAGCAGTACTTC.